Sequencing of this T cell receptor (beta chain) was carried out in a study of regulatory T cells in long-lasting Graves disease. As to time point: newly diagnosed GD, antithyroid drugs for less than 3 months. Scientists built the TCR library using RNA that was extracted from PBMCs. V was shortened by 6 bases and J by 7 bases, with 21 bases between the two germline ends. The CDR3 loop spans 16 amino acids. Germline-derived CDR1 and CDR2 are SGHVS and FQNEAQ. This clonotype occurred many times. Arm-PCR of CDR3 regions with iRepertoire HTBI primers generated TCR beta libraries. TCRdb reprocessed the multiplex PCR reads with MiXCR, giving one entry per CDR3 protein. Of around 470,000 distinct CDR3 sequences listed, roughly 15% are singletons. A further study also used this sample, focusing on T cells in Graves' hyperthyroidism and ophthalmopathy.

The sequenced sample was peripheral blood mononuclear cells (PBMCs), obtained at new diagnosis, from a patient treated with antithyroid drugs. The source of this sequence is a woman in her forties or fifties with Graves disease. The chain has TRBV7-8 and TRBJ2-2, with D tentatively TRBD1 (6 bases). This CDR3 is CASSPRRQAKGGELFF. The DNA for the CDR3 is TGTGCCAGCAGTCCAAGACGACAGGCAAAGGGCGGGGAGCTGTTTTTT.